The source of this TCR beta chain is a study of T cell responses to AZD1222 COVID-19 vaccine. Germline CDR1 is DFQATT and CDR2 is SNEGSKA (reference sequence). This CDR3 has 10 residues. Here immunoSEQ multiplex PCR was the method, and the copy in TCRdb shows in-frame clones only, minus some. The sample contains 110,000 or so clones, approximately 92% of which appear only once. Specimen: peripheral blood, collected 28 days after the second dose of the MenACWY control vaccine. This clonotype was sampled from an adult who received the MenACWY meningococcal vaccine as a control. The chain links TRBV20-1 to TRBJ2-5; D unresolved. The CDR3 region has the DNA TGCGGAAGGACGGAAGAGACCCAGTACTTC. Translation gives CGRTEETQYF.